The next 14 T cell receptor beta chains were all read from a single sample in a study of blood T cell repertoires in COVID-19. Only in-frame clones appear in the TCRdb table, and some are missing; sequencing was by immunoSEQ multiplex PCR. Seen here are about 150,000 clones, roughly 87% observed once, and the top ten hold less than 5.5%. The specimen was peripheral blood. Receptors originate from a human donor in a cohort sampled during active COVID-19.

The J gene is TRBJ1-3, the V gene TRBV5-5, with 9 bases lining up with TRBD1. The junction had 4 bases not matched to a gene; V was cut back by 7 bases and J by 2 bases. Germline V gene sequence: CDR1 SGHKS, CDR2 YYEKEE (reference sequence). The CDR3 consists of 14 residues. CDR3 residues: CASEDRGAGNTIYF. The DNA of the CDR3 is TGTGCCAGCGAAGACAGGGGGGCTGGAAACACCATATATTTT.

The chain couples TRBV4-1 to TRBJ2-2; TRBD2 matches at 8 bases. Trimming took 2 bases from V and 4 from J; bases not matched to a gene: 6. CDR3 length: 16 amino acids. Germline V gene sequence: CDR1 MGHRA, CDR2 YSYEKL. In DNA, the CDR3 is TGCGCCAGCAGCCAAAGTTCCAGCGGGGGCACCGGGGAGCTGTTTTTT. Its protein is CASSQSSSGGTGELFF.

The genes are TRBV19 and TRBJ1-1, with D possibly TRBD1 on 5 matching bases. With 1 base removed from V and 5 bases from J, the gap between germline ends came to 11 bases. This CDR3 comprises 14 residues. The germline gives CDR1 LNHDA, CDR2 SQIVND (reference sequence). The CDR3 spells CASSIGGVYTEAFF. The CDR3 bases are TGTGCCAGTAGTATAGGGGGGGTTTATACTGAAGCTTTCTTT.

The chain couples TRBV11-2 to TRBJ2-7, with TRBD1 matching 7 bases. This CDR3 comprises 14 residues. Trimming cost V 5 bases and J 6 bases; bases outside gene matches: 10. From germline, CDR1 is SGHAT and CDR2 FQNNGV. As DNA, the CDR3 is TGTGCCAGCAGCCCACCGACAGGGTTGAGCGAGCAGTACTTC. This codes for CASSPPTGLSEQYF.

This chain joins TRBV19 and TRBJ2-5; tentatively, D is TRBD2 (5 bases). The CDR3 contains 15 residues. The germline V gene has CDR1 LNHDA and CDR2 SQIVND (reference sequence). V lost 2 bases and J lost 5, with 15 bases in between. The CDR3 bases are TGTGCCAGTAGTATAAGAGGTGGGAGTGGGGAGACCCAGTACTTC. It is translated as CASSIRGGSGETQYF.

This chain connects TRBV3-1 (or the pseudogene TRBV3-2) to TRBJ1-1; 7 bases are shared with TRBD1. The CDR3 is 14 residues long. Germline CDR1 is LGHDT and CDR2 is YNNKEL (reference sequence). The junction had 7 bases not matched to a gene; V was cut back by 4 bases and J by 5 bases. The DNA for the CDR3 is TGTGCCAGCAGCCGTATAGACAGGGTAACTGAAGCTTTCTTT. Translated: CASSRIDRVTEAFF.

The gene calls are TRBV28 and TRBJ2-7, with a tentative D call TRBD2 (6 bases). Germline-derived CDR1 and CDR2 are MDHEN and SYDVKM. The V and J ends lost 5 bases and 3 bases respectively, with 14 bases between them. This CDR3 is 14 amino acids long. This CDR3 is CASSRRPGLYEQYF. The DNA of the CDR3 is TGTGCCAGCAGTCGACGCCCGGGACTCTACGAGCAGTACTTC.

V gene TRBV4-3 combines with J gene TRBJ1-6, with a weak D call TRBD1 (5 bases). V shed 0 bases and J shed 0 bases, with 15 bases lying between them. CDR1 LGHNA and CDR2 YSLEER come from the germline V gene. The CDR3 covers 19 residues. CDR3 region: CASSQESSRERSYNSPLHF. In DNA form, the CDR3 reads TGCGCCAGCAGCCAAGAAAGTAGCAGGGAACGCTCCTATAATTCACCCCTCCACTTT.

CDR3 sequence (DNA): TGTGCCAGCAGCTACGGACTAGCGGGGGGTCCAAACACCGGGGAGCTGTTTTTT. It is translated as CASSYGLAGGPNTGELFF. This chain joins TRBV5-5 and TRBJ2-2; 14 nucleotides align to TRBD2. The CDR3 spans 18 residues. The germline gives CDR1 SGHKS, CDR2 YYEKEE (reference sequence). V was pared by 3 bases and J by 2 bases, with 6 bases of the junction left unmatched.

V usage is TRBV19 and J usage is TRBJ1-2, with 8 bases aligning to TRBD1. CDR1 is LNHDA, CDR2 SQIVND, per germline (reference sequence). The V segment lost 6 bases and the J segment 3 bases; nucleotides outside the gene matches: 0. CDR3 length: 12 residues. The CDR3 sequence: CASRTGDYGYTF. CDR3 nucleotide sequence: TGTGCCAGTAGGACAGGGGACTATGGCTACACCTTC.

The CDR3 sequence is CASSFDLNTGELFF. The CDR3 DNA reads as TGTGCCAGCAGCTTCGACTTGAACACCGGGGAGCTGTTTTTT. The chain combines TRBV5-8 with TRBJ2-2; D unclear. The ends were cut back, 2 bases at V and 1 base at J, with 6 bases in the middle. CDR1 is SGHTS, CDR2 YDEGEE, per germline. The length of the CDR3 is 14 residues.

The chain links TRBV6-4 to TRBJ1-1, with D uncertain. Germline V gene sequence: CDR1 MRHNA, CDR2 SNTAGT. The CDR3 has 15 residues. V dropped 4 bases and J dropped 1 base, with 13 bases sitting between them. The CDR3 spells CASSVTGGGNTEAFF. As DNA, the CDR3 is TGTGCCAGCAGTGTGACGGGAGGAGGGAACACTGAAGCTTTCTTT.

DNA for the CDR3: TGTGCCAGCTCACCCGGCGGGACAGGGGCCGATACGCAGTATTTT. Its translation is CASSPGGTGADTQYF. This chain links TRBV18 with TRBJ2-3; TRBD1 matches 10 bases. The V and J ends lost 3 bases and 6 bases, in that order; junction bases with no gene match: 6. CDR3 length equals 15 residues. CDR1 and CDR2 (germline): KGHSH, LQKENI.

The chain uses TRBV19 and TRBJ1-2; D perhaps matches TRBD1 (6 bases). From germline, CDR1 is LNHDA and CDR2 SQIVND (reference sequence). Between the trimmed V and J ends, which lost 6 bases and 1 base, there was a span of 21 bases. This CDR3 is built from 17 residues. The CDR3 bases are TGTGCCAGTAGCCCCCGGACAGCAACCAAGGGTAACTATGGCTACACCTTC. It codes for CASSPRTATKGNYGYTF.